These 22 T cell receptor beta chains came from one sample sequenced in a study of cytomegalovirus exposure and HLA in healthy donors. Primers: 60 Vbeta forward and 13 Jbeta reverse. Data came from immunoSEQ multiplex PCR; TCRdb stores just in-frame clones and leaves some out. Altogether 35,000 to 45,000 clones are present, about 47% being singletons, with the ten largest covering around 10%. The sequenced sample consisted of PBMCs. The receptors were gathered from a human donor in good health.

The chain is built from TRBV6-5 and TRBJ1-6, with TRBD1 as a possible D gene (6 bases). CDR1 MNHEY and CDR2 SVGAGI come from the germline V gene. The CDR3 loop spans 14 amino acids. V was shortened by 8 bases and J by 6 bases, with 14 bases between the two germline ends. Here the CDR3 DNA reads TGTGCCAGCGATCGCGGGGGCGGTAATTCACCCCTCCACTTT. Amino acids: CASDRGGGNSPLHF.

For the CDR3, the DNA is TGTGCCAGCAGTCACCGGACTACTAGCACAGATACGCAGTATTTT. This gives the protein CASSHRTTSTDTQYF. The chain carries TRBV6-5 and TRBJ2-3, with TRBD2 as a possible D gene (6 bases). The germline V and J ends were trimmed by 5 bases and 0 bases, with 12 bases remaining between them. This CDR3 is 15 amino acids long. Germline V gene lookup returns CDR1 MNHEY and CDR2 SVGAGI.

This sequence joins TRBV2 and TRBJ1-1; D ambiguous. V lost 6 bases and J 10 bases, leaving 18 bases between the germline ends. This CDR3 is 13 amino acids long. Per the germline V gene, CDR1 is SNHLY and CDR2 is FYNNEI. The CDR3 DNA sequence: TGTGCCAGCAGGCCGGAGTCGGCCTTGGCAGCTTTCTTT. Translated: CASRPESALAAFF.

This clone was seen a handful of times. The V gene is TRBV7-2, the J gene TRBJ2-7; 7 nucleotides line up with TRBD2. Per germline, CDR1 SGHTA and CDR2 FQGNSA. This CDR3 has 16 amino acids. J was trimmed by 3 bases and V by 5 bases; bases with no gene match: 13. CDR3 DNA: TGTGCCAGCAGCCCCAGTGGTTGGGAGGGGTTCTACGAGCAGTACTTC. Its translation: CASSPSGWEGFYEQYF.

This clone has just a few counts. The chain has TRBV5-4 and TRBJ1-2, with D possibly TRBD1 on 5 matching bases. CDR1 SGHNT and CDR2 YYREEE come from the germline V gene (reference sequence). This CDR3 region has 16 residues. V lost 4 bases, J lost 4 bases, and 20 bases lay in between. The CDR3 loop reads CASSLSSRGMGYGYTF. The DNA of the CDR3 is TGTGCCAGCAGCCTGTCTTCTAGGGGCATGGGCTATGGCTACACCTTC.

The genes are TRBV19 and TRBJ2-5; 11 bases are shared with TRBD2. Germline lookup yields CDR1 LNHDA and CDR2 SQIVND (reference sequence). With V trimmed by 7 bases and J by 4 bases, 8 bases remained unmatched. The CDR3 contains 15 residues. The CDR3 coding sequence is TGTGCCAGTAAACCCACTAGCGGGAGATCAGAGACCCAGTACTTC. The encoded protein is CASKPTSGRSETQYF.

About this clone: The junction shows a germline mismatch at one end, possibly a read error. The CDR3 is CASKLRLAGYNGQFF. The CDR3, as DNA: TGTGCCAGCAAACTACGGCTAGCGGGATACAATGGGCAGTTCTTC. This chain uses TRBV6-4 with TRBJ2-1; 9 bases agree with TRBD2. Germline-derived CDR1 and CDR2 are MRHNA and SNTAGT. The CDR3 sequence is 15 residues long.

For this clone: One end of the junction varies from germline; a read error may be responsible. The chain is built from TRBV7-6 and TRBJ2-1; TRBD1 aligns across 9 bases. Germline-derived CDR1 and CDR2 are SGHVS and FNYEAQ. The CDR3 spans 17 residues. As DNA, the CDR3 is TGTGCCGGCAGCTTAGCACGCCGGACAGGGGCGGCGGATGAGCAGTTCTTC. This gives the protein CAGSLARRTGAADEQFF.

J is TRBJ2-2 and V is TRBV7-7, with a tentative D call TRBD1 (5 bases). Germline CDR1 SSHAT, CDR2 FNYEAQ (reference sequence). The CDR3 is 13 amino acids. V lost 4 bases to trimming and J lost 6 bases, with 9 bases between them. CDR3 protein: CASSSKGPGELFF. The CDR3 coding sequence is TGTGCCAGCAGCTCCAAGGGGCCCGGGGAGCTGTTTTTT.

This chain joins TRBV25-1 and TRBJ2-5; D is uncertain. V shed 2 bases and J shed 2 bases, with 9 bases lying between them. Germline V gene sequence: CDR1 MGHDK, CDR2 SYGVNS. This CDR3 has 14 residues. The CDR3 here is CASSETYAQETQYF. The CDR3 DNA follows: TGTGCCAGCAGTGAAACCTACGCACAAGAGACCCAGTACTTC.

This chain links TRBV28 with TRBJ1-1; a possible D gene is TRBD1 (5 bases). Per the germline V gene, CDR1 is MDHEN and CDR2 is SYDVKM. The CDR3 totals 14 residues. V was trimmed by 2 bases and J by 4 bases, leaving 11 bases between them. CDR3 sequence reads: CASSLGRDGTEAFF. CDR3 in DNA: TGTGCCAGCAGTTTAGGCAGGGATGGCACTGAAGCTTTCTTT.

Note on this clone: Other DNA sequences from this sample encode an identical CDR3 as well. The chain joins TRBV5-4 to TRBJ1-3, with 8 bases identical to TRBD1. Germline CDR1 SGHNT, CDR2 YYREEE (reference sequence). Trimming removed 4 bases from V and 0 bases from J; junction bases left unmatched: 9. The length of the CDR3 is 17 residues. CDR3 coding DNA: TGTGCCAGCAGCACCCAGGGGGCCGTCTACTCTGGAAACACCATATATTTT. As protein: CASSTQGAVYSGNTIYF.

This chain connects TRBV28 to TRBJ1-1; D unresolved. CDR1 and CDR2 from the germline V gene are MDHEN and SYDVKM. CDR3 length: 13 residues. Deletions cut 6 bases from V and 0 bases from J, with 8 bases between. The CDR3 region has the DNA TGTGCCAGCAGGTGGGCCGTGAACACTGAAGCTTTCTTT. The encoded protein is CASRWAVNTEAFF.

This clone was seen just once. This chain uses TRBV7-2 with TRBJ2-7; 8 bases agree with TRBD1. The CDR3 is made up of 14 amino acids. With V trimmed by 5 bases and J by 6 bases, 9 bases remained unmatched. Germline V gives CDR1 SGHTA, CDR2 FQGNSA. The CDR3 protein is CASSADRGIGEQYF. DNA of the CDR3: TGTGCCAGCAGCGCAGACAGGGGCATAGGCGAGCAGTACTTC.

The chain is built from TRBV18 and TRBJ2-1, with TRBD1 matching over 10 bases. The junction had 12 bases not matched to a gene; V was cut back by 6 bases and J by 7 bases. Germline CDR1 KGHSH, CDR2 LQKENI. This CDR3 is built from 16 residues. CDR3 DNA sequence: TGTGCCAGCTCCCCCTCTTGGGGACAGGGGACGAATGAGCAGTTCTTC. Protein sequence: CASSPSWGQGTNEQFF.

This clone was observed a few times. The chain is built from TRBV28 and TRBJ1-4; D gene ambiguous. CDR1 is MDHEN and CDR2 is SYDVKM in the germline V gene. The CDR3 runs 15 residues. V was clipped by 5 bases and J by 3 bases, with 13 bases between them. In DNA form, the CDR3 reads TGTGCCAGCAGTCCACCCTTCGGTGCTAATGAAAAACTGTTTTTT. Protein: CASSPPFGANEKLFF.

The table lists this clone with a few counts. The V and J genes are TRBV9 and TRBJ1-5, with D tentatively TRBD1 (6 bases). The CDR3 is made up of 15 amino acids. Trimming removed 0 bases from V and 6 bases from J, with 13 bases in between. Germline V gene sequence: CDR1 SGDLS, CDR2 YYNGEE. The CDR3 nucleotides read TGTGCCAGCAGCGTAGACGCTGGGGGCCTTCAGCCCCAGCATTTT. This gives the protein CASSVDAGGLQPQHF.

This clone has just a few counts. The chain combines TRBV5-1 with TRBJ2-7; no firm D call. Germline V CDR1 and CDR2: SGHRS, YFSETQ. V dropped 3 bases and J dropped 0 bases, with 7 bases sitting between them. There are 13 residues in the CDR3. The CDR3 loop reads CASSSRASYEQYF. The CDR3 DNA reads as TGCGCCAGCAGCTCCCGAGCCTCCTACGAGCAGTACTTC.

This clone was recorded a few times. J is TRBJ2-1 and V is TRBV27, with 7 positions matching TRBD1. J was trimmed by 9 bases and V by 1 base; bases with no gene match: 9. The CDR3 covers 15 residues. Germline assignment: CDR1 MNHEY and CDR2 SMNVEV (reference sequence). CDR3 sequence reads: CASSLWSTGEGEQFF. The CDR3 DNA reads as TGTGCCAGCAGTTTATGGTCTACAGGGGAAGGTGAGCAGTTCTTC.

This sequence joins TRBV4-3 and TRBJ1-1; 7 bases line up with TRBD1. The CDR3 sequence is 17 residues long. Trimming at V came to 0 bases and at J to 4 bases, leaving 11 bases not matched to a gene. Germline CDR1 reads LGHNA; CDR2 reads YSLEER. The CDR3 region is CASSQDIGGKFATEAFF. The CDR3 coding sequence is TGCGCCAGCAGCCAAGATATAGGGGGCAAGTTCGCCACTGAAGCTTTCTTT.

The chain joins TRBV7-3 to TRBJ2-3, with 7 bases aligning to TRBD2. Germline V lookup: CDR1 SGHTA, CDR2 FQGTGA. This CDR3 comprises 16 residues. V lost 6 bases to trimming and J lost 2 bases; unmatched junction nucleotides: 11. CDR3 bases: TGTGCCAGCAGTTCGACGGGGAGGGATCCCACAGATACGCAGTATTTT. Translated, it gives CASSSTGRDPTDTQYF.

This chain connects TRBV6-6 to TRBJ1-1; D possibly corresponds to TRBD1 (5 bases). V lost 1 base and J lost 3, with 9 bases in between. The length of the CDR3 is 14 residues. CDR1 is MNHNY, CDR2 SVGAGI, per germline (reference sequence). As DNA, the CDR3 is TGTGCCAGCAGTTACTGGGGGGTCGACACTGAAGCTTTCTTT. The encoded protein is CASSYWGVDTEAFF.